The sequence of this T cell receptor (beta chain) was determined in a study of beta chain features in type 1 diabetes. Only a few counts were recorded for this clone. As yet, its antigen is unknown. Study-wide results and caveats: Shorter TCRB CDR3s, moderately but significantly so, marked every one of the four CD4+ subsets in Type 1 diabetes patients.

This CDR3 spans 13 amino acids. The ends were cut back, 3 bases at V and 7 bases at J, with 11 bases in the middle. CDR1 LNHDA and CDR2 SQIVND come from the germline V gene (reference sequence). Expressed TCRB transcripts were sequenced because the isolated RNA had all been reverse transcribed beforehand. The data were produced by immunoSEQ multiplex PCR, yet TCRdb's version contains in-frame clones alone and is incomplete. Among more than 250,000 clones, 15% were seen once, and the ten largest hold roughly 0.015%. V gene TRBV19 combines with J gene TRBJ2-3; maybe TRBD2 (6 bases). The clonotype comes from a man in his late teens or twenties with type 1 diabetes. Sequencing was performed on naive CD4+ T cells from blood. The CDR3 loop reads CASSMEGRNTQYF. CDR3 coding DNA: TGTGCCAGTAGTATGGAGGGCCGGAATACGCAGTATTTT.